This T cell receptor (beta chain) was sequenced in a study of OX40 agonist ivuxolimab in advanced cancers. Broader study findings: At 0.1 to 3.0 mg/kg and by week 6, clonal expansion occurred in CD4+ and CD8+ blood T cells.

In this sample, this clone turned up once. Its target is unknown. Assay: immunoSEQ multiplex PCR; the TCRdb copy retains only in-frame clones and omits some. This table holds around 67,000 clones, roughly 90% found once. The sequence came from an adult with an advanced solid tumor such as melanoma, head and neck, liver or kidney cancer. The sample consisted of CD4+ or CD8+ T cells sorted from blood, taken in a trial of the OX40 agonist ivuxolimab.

The CDR3: CASMGQGAPNTEAFF. DNA of the CDR3: TGTGCCAGCATGGGACAGGGGGCACCGAACACTGAAGCTTTCTTT. The J gene is TRBJ1-1, the V gene TRBV28; 12 bases align to TRBD1. Germline lookup yields CDR1 MDHEN and CDR2 SYDVKM. Trimming cost V 7 bases and J 1 base; bases outside gene matches: 4. The CDR3 runs to 15 residues. Full variable domain (rest looked up from reference TRBV28 and TRBJ1-1): DVKVTQSSRYLVKRTGEKVFLECVQDMDHENMFWYRQDPGLGLRLIYFSYDVKMKEKGDIPEGYSVSREKKERFSLILESASTNQTSMYLCASMGQGAPNTEAFFGQGTRLTVV.